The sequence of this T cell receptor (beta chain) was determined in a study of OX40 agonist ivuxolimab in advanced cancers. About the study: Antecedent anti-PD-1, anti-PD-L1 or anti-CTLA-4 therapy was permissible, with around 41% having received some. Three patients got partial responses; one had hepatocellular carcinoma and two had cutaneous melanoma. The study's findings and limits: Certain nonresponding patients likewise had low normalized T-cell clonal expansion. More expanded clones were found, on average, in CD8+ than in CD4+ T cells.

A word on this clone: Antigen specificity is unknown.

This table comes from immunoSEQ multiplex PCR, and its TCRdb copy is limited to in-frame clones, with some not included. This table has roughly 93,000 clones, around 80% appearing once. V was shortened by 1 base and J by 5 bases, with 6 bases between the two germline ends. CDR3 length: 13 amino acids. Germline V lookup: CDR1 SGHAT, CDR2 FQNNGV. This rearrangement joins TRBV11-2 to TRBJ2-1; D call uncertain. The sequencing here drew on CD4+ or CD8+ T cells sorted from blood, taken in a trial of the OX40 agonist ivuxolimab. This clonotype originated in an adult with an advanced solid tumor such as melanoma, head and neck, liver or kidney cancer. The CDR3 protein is CASSLAPHNEQFF. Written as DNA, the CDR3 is TGTGCCAGCAGCTTAGCACCACACAATGAGCAGTTCTTC.